The 2 T cell receptor beta chains below all came from one sample that was sequenced in a study of shared clonotypes between healthy human individuals. Clones were sequenced by immunoSEQ multiplex PCR, and TCRdb holds only the in-frame ones, with some missing. The sample records some 630,000 clones, more than 70% being singletons. Source material: memory CD4+ T cells sorted from blood. Subset in this sample: CD45RA-negative fraction. The receptors shown here come from a woman aged 30 to 39 in good health.

This clone came up a few times. The V call is TRBV7-2, the J call TRBJ1-5; no reliable D call. CDR3 size: 14 residues. Germline CDR1 SGHTA, CDR2 FQGNSA. Trimming left V 3 bases short and J 1 base short, with 7 bases between. The CDR3 DNA is TGTGCCAGCAGCTTGTGGGGAAGCAATCAGCCCCAGCATTTT. Amino acids: CASSLWGSNQPQHF.

About this clone itself: This specimen includes other DNA sequences encoding the same CDR3. This chain links TRBV9 with TRBJ2-2, with TRBD1 matching 8 bases. Germline trimming cut 2 bases from V and 5 bases from J; bases unmatched to any gene: 5. This CDR3 has 15 residues. Germline-derived CDR1 and CDR2 are SGDLS and YYNGEE. The CDR3 DNA follows: TGTGCCAGCAGCGTCAGGACAGGGTTAACCGGGGAGCTGTTTTTT. Encoded protein: CASSVRTGLTGELFF. Full variable domain (outside the CDR3, taken from reference TRBV9 and TRBJ2-2): DSGVTQTPKHLITATGQRVTLRCSPRSGDLSVYWYQQSLDQGLQFLIQYYNGEERAKGNILERFSAQQFPDLHSELNLSSLELGDSALYFCASSVRTGLTGELFFGEGSRLTVL.